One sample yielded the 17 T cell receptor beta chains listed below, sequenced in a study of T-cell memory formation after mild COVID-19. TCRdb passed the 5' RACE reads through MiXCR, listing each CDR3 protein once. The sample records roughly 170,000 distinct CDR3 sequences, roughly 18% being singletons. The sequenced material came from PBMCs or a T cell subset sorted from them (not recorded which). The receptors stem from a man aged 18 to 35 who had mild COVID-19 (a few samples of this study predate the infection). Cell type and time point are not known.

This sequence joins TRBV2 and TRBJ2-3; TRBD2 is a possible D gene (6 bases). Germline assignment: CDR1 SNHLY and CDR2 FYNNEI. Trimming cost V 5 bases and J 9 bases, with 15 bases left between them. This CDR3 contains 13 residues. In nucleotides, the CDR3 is TGTGCCAGCAGTCCGGCTGCACGGGGGACGCAGTATTTT. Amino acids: CASSPAARGTQYF.

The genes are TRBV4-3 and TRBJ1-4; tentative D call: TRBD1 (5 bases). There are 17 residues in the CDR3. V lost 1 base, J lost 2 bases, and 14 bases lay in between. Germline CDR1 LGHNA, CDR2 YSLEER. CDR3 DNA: TGCGCCAGCAGCCAAGGGGTCCAGGGCAGGACTAATGAAAAACTGTTTTTT. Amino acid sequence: CASSQGVQGRTNEKLFF.

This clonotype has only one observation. This CDR3 is CASSRLPTGYTF. CDR3 sequence (DNA): TGTGCCAGCAGCCGGCTACCTACCGGCTACACCTTC. This sequence joins TRBV7-9 and TRBJ1-2, with D unresolved. This CDR3 contains 12 residues. Germline CDR1 and CDR2: SEHNR and FQNEAQ (reference sequence). The ends were cut back, 5 bases at V and 8 bases at J, with 12 bases in the middle.

The CDR3, as DNA: TGTGCCAGCAGCCTCGAACCGGAGTCCGGGGATGGCTACACCTTC. It translates to CASSLEPESGDGYTF. The chain recombines TRBV7-2 with TRBJ1-2; D gene ambiguous. Per germline, CDR1 SGHTA and CDR2 FQGNSA. This CDR3 is built from 15 residues. Trimming pared 5 bases from V and 6 bases from J, leaving 19 bases between.

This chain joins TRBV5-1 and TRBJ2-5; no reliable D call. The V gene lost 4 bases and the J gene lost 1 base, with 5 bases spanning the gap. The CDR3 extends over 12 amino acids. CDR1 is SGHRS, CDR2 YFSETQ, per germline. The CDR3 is CASSVIQETQYF. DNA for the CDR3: TGCGCCAGCAGCGTCATCCAAGAGACCCAGTACTTC.

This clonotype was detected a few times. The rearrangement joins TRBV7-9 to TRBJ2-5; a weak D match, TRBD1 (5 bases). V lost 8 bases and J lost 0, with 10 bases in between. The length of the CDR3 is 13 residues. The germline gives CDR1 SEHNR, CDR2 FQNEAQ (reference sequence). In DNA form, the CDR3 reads TGTGCCAGCGTGCGACAGTACCAAGAGACCCAGTACTTC. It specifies CASVRQYQETQYF.

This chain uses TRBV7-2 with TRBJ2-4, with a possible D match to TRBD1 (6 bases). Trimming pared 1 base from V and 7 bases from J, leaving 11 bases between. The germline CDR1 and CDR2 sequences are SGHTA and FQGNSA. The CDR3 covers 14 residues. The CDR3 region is CASSLGSDRNIQYF. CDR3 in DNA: TGTGCCAGCAGCTTAGGCAGCGACAGGAACATTCAGTACTTC.

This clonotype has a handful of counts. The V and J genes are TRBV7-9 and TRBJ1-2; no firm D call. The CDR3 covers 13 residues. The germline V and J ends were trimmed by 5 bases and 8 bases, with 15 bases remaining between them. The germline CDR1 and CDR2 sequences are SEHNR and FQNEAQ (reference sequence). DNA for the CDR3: TGTGCCAGCAGCCCAGAGGGTCCCGGGGGCTACACCTTC. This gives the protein CASSPEGPGGYTF.

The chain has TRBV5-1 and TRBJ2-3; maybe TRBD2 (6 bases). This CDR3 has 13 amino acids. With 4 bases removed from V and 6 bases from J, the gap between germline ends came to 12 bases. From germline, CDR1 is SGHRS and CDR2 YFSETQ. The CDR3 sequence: CASSRDFLDTQYF. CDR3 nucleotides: TGCGCCAGCAGCCGGGACTTCTTGGATACGCAGTATTTT.

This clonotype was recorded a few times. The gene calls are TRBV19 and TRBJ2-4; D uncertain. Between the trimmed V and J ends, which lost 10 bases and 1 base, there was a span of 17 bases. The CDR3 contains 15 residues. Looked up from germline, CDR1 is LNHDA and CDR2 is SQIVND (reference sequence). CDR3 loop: CATHVFGLAKNIQYF. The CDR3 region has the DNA TGTGCCACCCATGTTTTCGGGCTGGCCAAAAACATTCAGTACTTC. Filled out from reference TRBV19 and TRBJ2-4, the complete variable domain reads DGGITQSPKYLFRKEGQNVTLSCEQNLNHDAMYWYRQDPGQGLRLIYYSQIVNDFQKGDIAEGYSVSREKKESFPLTVTSAQKNPTAFYLCATHVFGLAKNIQYFGAGTRLSVL.

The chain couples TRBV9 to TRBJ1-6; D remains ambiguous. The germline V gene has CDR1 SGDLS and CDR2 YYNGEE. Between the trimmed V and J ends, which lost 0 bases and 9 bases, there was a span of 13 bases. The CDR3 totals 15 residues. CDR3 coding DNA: TGTGCCAGCAGCGTAGATGGGTTATGGGGTTCACCCCTCCACTTT. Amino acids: CASSVDGLWGSPLHF. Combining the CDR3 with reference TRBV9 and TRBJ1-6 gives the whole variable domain DSGVTQTPKHLITATGQRVTLRCSPRSGDLSVYWYQQSLDQGLQFLIQYYNGEERAKGNILERFSAQQFPDLHSELNLSSLELGDSALYFCASSVDGLWGSPLHFGNGTRLTVT.

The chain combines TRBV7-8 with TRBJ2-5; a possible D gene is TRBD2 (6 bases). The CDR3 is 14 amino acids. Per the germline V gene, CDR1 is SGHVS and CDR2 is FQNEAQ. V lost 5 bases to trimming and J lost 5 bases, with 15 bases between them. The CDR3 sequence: CASSEGRGRETQYF. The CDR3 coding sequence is TGTGCCAGCAGCGAGGGGCGGGGCCGGGAGACCCAGTACTTC.

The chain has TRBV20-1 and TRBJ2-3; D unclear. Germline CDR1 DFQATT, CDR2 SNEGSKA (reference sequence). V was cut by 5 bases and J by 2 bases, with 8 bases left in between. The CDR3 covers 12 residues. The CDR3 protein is CSAQTYTDTQYF. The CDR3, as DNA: TGCAGTGCTCAGACCTACACAGATACGCAGTATTTT.

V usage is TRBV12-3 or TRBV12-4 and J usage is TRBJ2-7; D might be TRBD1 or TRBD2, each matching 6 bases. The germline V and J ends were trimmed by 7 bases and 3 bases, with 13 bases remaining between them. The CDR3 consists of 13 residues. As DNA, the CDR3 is TGTGCCAGCAAATGGAGGGACAACTACGAGCAGTACTTC. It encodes CASKWRDNYEQYF.

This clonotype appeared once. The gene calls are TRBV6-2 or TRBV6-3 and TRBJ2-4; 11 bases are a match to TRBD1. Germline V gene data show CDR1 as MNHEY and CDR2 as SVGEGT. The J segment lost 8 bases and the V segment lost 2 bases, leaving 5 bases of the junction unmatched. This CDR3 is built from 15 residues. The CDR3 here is CASSYEDRGLDIQYF. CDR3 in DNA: TGTGCCAGCAGTTACGAGGACAGGGGGCTAGACATTCAGTACTTC.

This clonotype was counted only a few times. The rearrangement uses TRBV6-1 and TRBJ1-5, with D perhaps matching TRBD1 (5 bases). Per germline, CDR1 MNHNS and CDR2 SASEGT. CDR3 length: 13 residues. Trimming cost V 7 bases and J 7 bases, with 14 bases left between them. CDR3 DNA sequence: TGTGCCAGCATGGGGCAGGGCAGGCAGCCCCAGCATTTT. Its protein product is CASMGQGRQPQHF.

In nucleotides, the CDR3 is TGTGCCAGCAAGGATAACAGGAATCAGCCCCAGCATTTT. Amino acids: CASKDNRNQPQHF. V usage is TRBV6-2 or TRBV6-3 and J usage is TRBJ1-5; D might be TRBD1 (5 bases). The CDR3 runs to 13 residues. Trimming took 7 bases from V and 4 from J, leaving 11 bases between them. CDR1 and CDR2 (germline): MNHEY, SVGEGT.